This T cell receptor beta chain comes out of a study of PD-L1 blockade in urothelial cancer (dated by TCRdb to about 2017). Turning to the overall study: Every patient began therapy in the mid-2010s and was given atezolizumab 1,200 mg intravenously every 3 weeks. Twenty-five of 29 patients were males with bladder-origin urothelial cancer, and 18 of 29 reported a prior smoking history. Patients had an ECOG performance status of 0 or 1 and had received between 0 and 3 prior chemotherapy regimens. Blood samples were analyzed at 3 weeks after treatment start (second dose) and at 6 weeks after treatment start. Blood samples gave median yields of approximately 130,000 T cells and over 80,000 unique TCRs, along with a median clonality of 0.080. Somatic, immune and clinical correlates of response to PD-L1 blockade with atezolizumab in urothelial cancer were the focus of an exploratory multi-omic analysis. TCR sequencing covered pretreatment tumor samples and matched, serially collected peripheral blood taken before and after atezolizumab treatment. Durable clinical benefit meant progression-free survival longer than 6 months, and TCR features were also tested against progression-free and overall survival. Whole exome sequencing and RNA sequencing of pretreatment tumors were performed alongside TCR sequencing in the same patients. Durable clinical benefit was achieved by nine patients but not by the remaining 20. Pretreatment blood TCR-seq was available for about 27 patients, at least one posttreatment blood collection was obtained for 25 or so patients, and tumor TCR-seq was available for 25 or so patients. Study-wide conclusions, independent of this receptor: At 3 weeks after the start of treatment, tumor-associated TCR clones in peripheral blood had expanded more in patients with durable benefit (n of about 22, p = 0.022). Small sample size (n of about 30) and many exploratory analyses mean the results are intended to be hypothesis-generating. A pretreatment peripheral blood TCR clonality below the median was linked to improved progression-free and overall survival.

The table lists this clone with a few counts. The specificity of this receptor is unknown. Base-call qualities are not available, and no considerably larger clone is one nucleotide away. The cohort included some 30 patients with locally advanced or metastatic urothelial carcinoma who were treated at Memorial Sloan Kettering on a trial protocol. Peripheral blood mononuclear cells were collected from each patient pretreatment and during treatment, giving between 1 and 8 total time points per patient. The Qiagen DNeasy Blood extraction kit was used to purify genomic DNA from total PBMCs and from tumor samples. PBMCs were collected pretreatment and during treatment and were isolated and stored as previously described. Synthetic TCR analog templates were spiked into each PCR to estimate absolute template abundance from read counts. TCRbeta CDR3 regions were amplified from genomic DNA with bias-controlled V and J gene primers using the immunoSEQ assay. Sequencing of rearranged TCRbeta segments was done at approximately 20X coverage. In the paper's pipeline: Clustering was used to correct sequencing errors, and CDR3s were annotated against IMGT to assign V, D and J genes. Only productive TCRbeta rearrangements were used in downstream analyses, excluding out-of-frame or stop-codon sequences. To compute clonality, Shannon entropy was normalized by the log of the number of unique productive sequences and then subtracted from one. Clones differing between time points or between blood and tumor were identified by Fisher's exact test with Benjamini-Hochberg correction at adjusted p below 0.01. Not all clones reach the TCRdb copy of this immuneACCESS table, which keeps in-frame sequences only. Checked studies attribute under half of the gap to unresolved V genes and leave the rest unexplained. V and J calls and clone size are those listed in that table; D and trimming were worked out from the DNA. For this sample there are more than 15,000 clones; 75% to 90% appear just once. The top ten clones comprise less than 6.5% of the sample.

The CDR3 goes from the cysteine to the phenylalanine over 13 residues. Only the CDR3 DNA is retained, 39 bases long and in frame from the first base. The germline V gene (reference sequence) gives CDR1 as SEHNR and CDR2 as FQNEAQ. V sheds 1 base and J sheds 7 bases, leaving 10 bases between their ends. The chain uses TRBV7-9 and TRBJ1-1; the D gene is unclear. The clonotype comes from a man aged 50 to 60 with urothelial cancer. Material: PBMCs, obtained around atezolizumab (anti-PD-L1) treatment. Read as DNA, the sequence is TGTGCCAGCAGCTTAGGTGAGGCAAGTGAAGCTTTCTTT. Protein translation: CASSLGEASEAFF.